These 10 T cell receptor beta chains originate from one sample sequenced in a study of blood T cells in healthy people across ages. Then a second PCR, running roughly 7 to 11 cycles, was carried out with a sample-barcoded 5' primer and a J-beta primer mix. TCRdb reprocessed the 5' RACE reads via MiXCR and lists one record per CDR3 protein. The profile shows about 780,000 distinct CDR3 sequences, roughly 25% of them singletons. These data were likewise used in another study, on T cells of mothers and their children.

Sequenced sample: blood. Source of these receptors: a boy younger than 18 in good health.

The rearrangement uses TRBV7-9 and TRBJ1-1; 9 bases map to TRBD1. After removal of 5 bases from V and 7 bases from J, the junction contained 8 bases not matched to a gene. Looked up from germline, CDR1 is SEHNR and CDR2 is FQNEAQ (reference sequence). This CDR3 spans 14 amino acids. The CDR3 nucleotides are TGTGCCAGCAGCCTACTGGGACAGGGCGTTGAAGCTTTCTTT. It yields the protein CASSLLGQGVEAFF.

The gene calls are TRBV25-1 and TRBJ2-5, with no clear D. The CDR3 is 13 amino acids. Trimming shortened V by 3 bases and J by 7 bases, and 12 bases separated the two germline ends. Germline V lookup: CDR1 MGHDK, CDR2 SYGVNS. The CDR3 sequence: CASSDVVPVTQYF. The CDR3 region has the DNA TGTGCCAGCAGTGACGTGGTGCCCGTGACCCAGTACTTC.

This clonotype showed up just a few times. The chain is built from TRBV20-1 and TRBJ2-3; TRBD2 aligns across 11 bases. The V segment lost 3 bases and the J segment 5 bases; nucleotides outside the gene matches: 7. Germline V gene sequence: CDR1 DFQATT, CDR2 SNEGSKA (reference sequence). The length of the CDR3 is 15 residues. DNA for the CDR3: TGCAGTGCTAGGCACCGTAGCGGGGGGGGAGATACGCAGTATTTT. This translates into CSARHRSGGGDTQYF.

About this clonotype: One end of the junction varies from germline; a read error may be responsible. The CDR3 nucleotides read TGCAGTGCTAAGCGGGACTCCTATGAGCAGTACTTC. Protein sequence: CSAKRDSYEQYF. V usage is TRBV20-1 and J usage is TRBJ2-7; TRBD2 matches 7 bases. Germline V gene data show CDR1 as DFQATT and CDR2 as SNEGSKA (reference sequence). The CDR3 totals 12 residues.

The V call is TRBV7-2, the J call TRBJ1-5, with D uncertain. The length of the CDR3 is 12 residues. Germline-derived CDR1 and CDR2 are SGHTA and FQGNSA. Trimming removed 1 base from V and 6 bases from J, with 4 bases in between. This chain's CDR3 is CASSLEFQPQHF. The DNA of the CDR3 is TGTGCCAGCAGCTTAGAATTTCAGCCCCAGCATTTT.

This clonotype was seen a few times. The V and J genes are TRBV6-5 and TRBJ2-5, with TRBD2 identical over 11 bases. Trimming cost V 5 bases and J 3 bases; bases outside gene matches: 8. CDR3 length equals 16 residues. From germline, CDR1 is MNHEY and CDR2 SVGAGI. CDR3 sequence (DNA): TGTGCCAGCAGTACGCGACTAGCGGGAACCAAAGAGACCCAGTACTTC. As protein: CASSTRLAGTKETQYF.

The chain carries TRBV3-1 and TRBJ1-6; 7 nucleotides match TRBD1. Trimming removed 0 bases from V and 7 bases from J; junction bases left unmatched: 6. The CDR3 spans 16 residues. The germline V gene has CDR1 LGHDT and CDR2 YNNKEL (reference sequence). CDR3: CASSQDPDRSNSPLHF. The CDR3 DNA follows: TGTGCCAGCAGCCAAGACCCGGACAGGTCCAATTCACCCCTCCACTTT. The variable domain in full, completed from reference TRBV3-1 and TRBJ1-6, reads DTAVSQTPKYLVTQMGNDKSIKCEQNLGHDTMYWYKQDSKKFLKIMFSYNNKELIINETVPNRFSPKSPDKAHLNLHINSLELGDSAVYFCASSQDPDRSNSPLHFGNGTRLTVT.

In nucleotides, the CDR3 is TGTGCCAGCCGCGGACAGTTCTACGAGCAGTACTTC. Residues: CASRGQFYEQYF. The V and J genes are TRBV19 and TRBJ2-7; D is perhaps TRBD1 (6 bases). The V gene's germline CDR1 is LNHDA and CDR2 SQIVND (reference sequence). Trimming pared 9 bases from V and 3 bases from J, leaving 12 bases between. CDR3 length: 12 amino acids.

This clonotype appeared a few times. This rearrangement joins TRBV9 to TRBJ1-1; TRBD1 agrees at 9 bases. V lost 3 bases, J lost 2 bases, and 5 bases stayed unmatched. The germline V gene has CDR1 SGDLS and CDR2 YYNGEE. This CDR3 region has 15 residues. DNA for the CDR3: TGTGCCAGCAGCGCCCTCACAGGGGGCAACACTGAAGCTTTCTTT. Protein sequence: CASSALTGGNTEAFF.

This chain connects TRBV5-1 to TRBJ2-7, with 9 bases lining up with TRBD2. The CDR3 length is 17 residues. Germline loops: CDR1 SGHRS, CDR2 YFSETQ. V lost 1 base to trimming and J lost 1 base; unmatched junction nucleotides: 9. In DNA, the CDR3 is TGCGCCAGCAGCTTGACCGCCGCTAGCGGGATATCCTACGAGCAGTACTTC. The encoded protein is CASSLTAASGISYEQYF.